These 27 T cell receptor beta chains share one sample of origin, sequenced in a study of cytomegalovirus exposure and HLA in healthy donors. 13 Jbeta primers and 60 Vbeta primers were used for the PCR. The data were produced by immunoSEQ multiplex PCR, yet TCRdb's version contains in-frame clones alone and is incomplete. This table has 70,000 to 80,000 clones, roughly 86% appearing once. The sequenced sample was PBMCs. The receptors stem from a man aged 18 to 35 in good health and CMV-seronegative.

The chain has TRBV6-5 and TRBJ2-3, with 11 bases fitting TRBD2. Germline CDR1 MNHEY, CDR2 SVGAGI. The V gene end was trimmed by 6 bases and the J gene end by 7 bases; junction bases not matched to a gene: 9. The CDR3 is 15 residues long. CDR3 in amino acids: CASRELAGVLNTQYF. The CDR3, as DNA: TGTGCCAGCAGGGAACTAGCGGGAGTCCTGAATACGCAGTATTTT.

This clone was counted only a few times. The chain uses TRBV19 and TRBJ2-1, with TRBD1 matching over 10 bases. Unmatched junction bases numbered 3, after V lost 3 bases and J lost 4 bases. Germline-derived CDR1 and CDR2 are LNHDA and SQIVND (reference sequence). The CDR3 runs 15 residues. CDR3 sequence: CASSIGQGVYNEQFF. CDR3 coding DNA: TGTGCCAGTAGTATCGGACAGGGGGTATACAATGAGCAGTTCTTC.

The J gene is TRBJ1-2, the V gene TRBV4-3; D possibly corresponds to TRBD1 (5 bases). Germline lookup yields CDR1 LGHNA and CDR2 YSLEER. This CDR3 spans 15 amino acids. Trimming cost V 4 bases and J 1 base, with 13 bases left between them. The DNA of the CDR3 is TGCGCCAGCAGCCTAACCGGGGGGAATAACTATGGCTACACCTTC. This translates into CASSLTGGNNYGYTF.

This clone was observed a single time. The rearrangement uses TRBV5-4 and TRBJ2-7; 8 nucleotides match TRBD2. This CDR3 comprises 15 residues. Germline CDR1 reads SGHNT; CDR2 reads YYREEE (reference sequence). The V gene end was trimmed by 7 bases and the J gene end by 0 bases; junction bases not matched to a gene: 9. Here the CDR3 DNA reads TGTGCCAGCTCCGTCCCGGGGGGGGGCTCCTACGAGCAGTACTTC. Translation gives CASSVPGGGSYEQYF.

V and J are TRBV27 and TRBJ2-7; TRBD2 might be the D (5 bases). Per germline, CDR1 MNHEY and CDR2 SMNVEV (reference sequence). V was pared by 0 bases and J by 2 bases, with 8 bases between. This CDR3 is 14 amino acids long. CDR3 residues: CASSLSLGAYEQYF. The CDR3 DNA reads TGTGCCAGCAGTTTATCTCTGGGAGCCTACGAGCAGTACTTC.

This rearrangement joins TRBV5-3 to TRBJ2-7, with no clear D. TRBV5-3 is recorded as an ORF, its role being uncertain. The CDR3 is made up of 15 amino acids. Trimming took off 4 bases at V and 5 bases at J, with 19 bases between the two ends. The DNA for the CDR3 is TGTGCCAGAAGCCGAACCGGCGTCGGGTTCCACGAGCAGTACTTC. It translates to CARSRTGVGFHEQYF.

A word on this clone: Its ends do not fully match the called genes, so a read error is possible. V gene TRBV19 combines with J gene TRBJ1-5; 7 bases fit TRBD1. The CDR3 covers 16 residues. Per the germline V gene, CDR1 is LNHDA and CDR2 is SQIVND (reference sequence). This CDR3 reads CASAQDRAEWMQHQHF. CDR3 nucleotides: TGTGCCAGTGCTCAAGACAGGGCCGAATGGATGCAGCACCAGCATTTT.

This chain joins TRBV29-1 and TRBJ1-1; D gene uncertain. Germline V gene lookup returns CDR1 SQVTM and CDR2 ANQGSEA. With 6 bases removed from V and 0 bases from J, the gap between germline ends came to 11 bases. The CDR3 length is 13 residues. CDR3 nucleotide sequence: TGCAGCGTCGCTCAGATCTTGAACACTGAAGCTTTCTTT. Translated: CSVAQILNTEAFF.

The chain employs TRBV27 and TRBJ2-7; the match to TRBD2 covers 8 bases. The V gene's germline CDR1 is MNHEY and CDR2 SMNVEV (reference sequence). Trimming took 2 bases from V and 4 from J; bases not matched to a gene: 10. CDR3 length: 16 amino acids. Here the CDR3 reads CASSLIPGGSGYEQYF. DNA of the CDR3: TGTGCCAGCAGTTTAATCCCGGGAGGGTCGGGGTACGAGCAGTACTTC.

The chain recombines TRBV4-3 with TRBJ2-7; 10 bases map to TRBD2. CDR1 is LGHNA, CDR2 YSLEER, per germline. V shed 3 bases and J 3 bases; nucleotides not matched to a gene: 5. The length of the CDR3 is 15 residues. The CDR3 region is CASSQAVAGGYEQYF. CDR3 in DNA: TGCGCCAGCAGCCAGGCCGTAGCGGGAGGCTACGAGCAGTACTTC.

CDR3 sequence reads: CASGHSGSGEETQYF. CDR3 nucleotide sequence: TGTGCCAGTGGTCATAGCGGGAGTGGAGAAGAGACCCAGTACTTC. The V gene is TRBV19, the J gene TRBJ2-5; TRBD2 agrees at 9 bases. This CDR3 contains 15 residues. The V gene's germline CDR1 is LNHDA and CDR2 SQIVND (reference sequence). The ends lost 8 bases at V and 3 bases at J; junction bases unmatched: 10.

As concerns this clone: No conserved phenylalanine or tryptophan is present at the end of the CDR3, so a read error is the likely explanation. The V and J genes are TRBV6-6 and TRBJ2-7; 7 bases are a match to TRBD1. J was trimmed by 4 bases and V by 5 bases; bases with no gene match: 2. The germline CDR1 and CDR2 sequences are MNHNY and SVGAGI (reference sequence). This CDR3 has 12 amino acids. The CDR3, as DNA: TGTGCCAGCAGTCAGACAGGGTACGAGCAGTACCTC. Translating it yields CASSQTGYEQYL.

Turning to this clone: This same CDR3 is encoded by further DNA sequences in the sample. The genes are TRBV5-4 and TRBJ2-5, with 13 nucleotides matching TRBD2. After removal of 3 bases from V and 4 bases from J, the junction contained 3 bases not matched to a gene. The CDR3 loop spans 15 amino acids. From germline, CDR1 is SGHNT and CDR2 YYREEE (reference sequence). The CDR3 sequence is CASSWGLAGRETQYF. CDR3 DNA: TGTGCCAGCAGCTGGGGACTAGCGGGGCGAGAGACCCAGTACTTC.

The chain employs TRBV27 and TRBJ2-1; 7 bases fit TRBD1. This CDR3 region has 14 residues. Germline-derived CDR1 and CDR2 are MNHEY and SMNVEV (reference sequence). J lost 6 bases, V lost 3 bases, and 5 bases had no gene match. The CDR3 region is CASSLSDRVNEQFF. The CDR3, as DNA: TGTGCCAGCAGTTTGTCTGACAGGGTCAATGAGCAGTTCTTC.

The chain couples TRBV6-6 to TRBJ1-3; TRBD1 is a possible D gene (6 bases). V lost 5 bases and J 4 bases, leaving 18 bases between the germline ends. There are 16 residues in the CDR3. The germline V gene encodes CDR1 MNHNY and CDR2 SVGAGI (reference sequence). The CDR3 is CASSNGDRLGGNTIYF. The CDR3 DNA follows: TGTGCCAGCAGTAACGGAGACAGGCTAGGAGGAAACACCATATATTTT.

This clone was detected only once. As DNA, the CDR3 is TGCGCCAGCAGCCAAAACAGGGGCAATCAGCCCCAGCATTTT. Translating it yields CASSQNRGNQPQHF. The chain couples TRBV4-3 to TRBJ1-5; maybe TRBD1 (6 bases). The V end was cut by 2 bases, the J end by 2 bases, with 7 bases between. The CDR3 length is 14 residues. Germline loops: CDR1 LGHNA, CDR2 YSLEER.

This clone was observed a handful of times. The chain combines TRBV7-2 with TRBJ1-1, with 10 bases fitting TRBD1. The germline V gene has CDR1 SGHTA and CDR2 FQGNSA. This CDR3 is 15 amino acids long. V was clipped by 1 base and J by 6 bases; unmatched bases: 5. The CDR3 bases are TGTGCCAGCAGCTTAGTCGGACAGGGGGTCCCTGAAGCTTTCTTT. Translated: CASSLVGQGVPEAFF.

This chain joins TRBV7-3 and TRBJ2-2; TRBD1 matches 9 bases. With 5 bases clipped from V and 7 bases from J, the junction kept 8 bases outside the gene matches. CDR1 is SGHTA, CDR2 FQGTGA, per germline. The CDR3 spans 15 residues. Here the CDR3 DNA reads TGTGCCAGCAGCCTAGGGGGACAGGGCATCGGGGAGCTGTTTTTT. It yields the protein CASSLGGQGIGELFF.

The DNA of the CDR3 is TGTGCCAGCAACCGGGACAGGGGATACCAGCCCCAGCATTTT. It translates to CASNRDRGYQPQHF. The chain couples TRBV7-8 to TRBJ1-5; 10 bases agree with TRBD1. This CDR3 comprises 14 residues. The J segment lost 7 bases and the V segment lost 7 bases, leaving 7 bases of the junction unmatched. Germline V CDR1 and CDR2: SGHVS, FQNEAQ.

CDR3 sequence: CASSGEEWVEKLFF. CDR3 DNA: TGTGCCAGCAGTGGCGAGGAGTGGGTTGAAAAACTGTTTTTT. V gene TRBV6-1 combines with J gene TRBJ1-4; D gene ambiguous. The V end was cut by 4 bases, the J end by 7 bases, with 13 bases between. The germline CDR1 and CDR2 sequences are MNHNS and SASEGT. The CDR3 contains 14 residues.

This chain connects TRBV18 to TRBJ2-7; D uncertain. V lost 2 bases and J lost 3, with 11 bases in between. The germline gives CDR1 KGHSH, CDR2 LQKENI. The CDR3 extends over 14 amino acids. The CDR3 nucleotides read TGTGCCAGCTCACCATTAAGCCTAGTCTACGAGCAGTACTTC. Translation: CASSPLSLVYEQYF.

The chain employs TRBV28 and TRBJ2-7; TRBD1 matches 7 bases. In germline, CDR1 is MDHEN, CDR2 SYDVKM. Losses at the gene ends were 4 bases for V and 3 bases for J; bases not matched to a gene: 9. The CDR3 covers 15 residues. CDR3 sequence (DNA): TGTGCCAGCAGTTCAACCGGGACAGACGTCTACGAGCAGTACTTC. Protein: CASSSTGTDVYEQYF. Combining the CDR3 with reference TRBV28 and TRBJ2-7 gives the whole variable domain DVKVTQSSRYLVKRTGEKVFLECVQDMDHENMFWYRQDPGLGLRLIYFSYDVKMKEKGDIPEGYSVSREKKERFSLILESASTNQTSMYLCASSSTGTDVYEQYFGPGTRLTVT.

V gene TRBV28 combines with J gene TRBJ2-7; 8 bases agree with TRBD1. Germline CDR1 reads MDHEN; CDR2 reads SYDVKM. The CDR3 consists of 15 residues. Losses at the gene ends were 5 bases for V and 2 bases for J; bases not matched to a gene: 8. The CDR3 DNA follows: TGTGCCAGCAGTCCCACGGGACAGGCAACCTACGAGCAGTACTTC. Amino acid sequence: CASSPTGQATYEQYF.

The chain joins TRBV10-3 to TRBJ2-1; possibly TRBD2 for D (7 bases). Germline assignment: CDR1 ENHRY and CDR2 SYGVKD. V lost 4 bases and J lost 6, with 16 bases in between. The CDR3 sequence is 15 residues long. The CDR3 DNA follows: TGTGCCATCAGTGGAGGGGGGGCCCTTGGCAATGAGCAGTTCTTC. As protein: CAISGGGALGNEQFF.

CDR3 DNA: TGCAGCGTCCCCTGGGGGGCTGAAGCTTTCTTT. Its protein product is CSVPWGAEAFF. This chain connects TRBV29-1 to TRBJ1-1; D possibly corresponds to TRBD1 (5 bases). Germline CDR1 is SQVTM and CDR2 is ANQGSEA. V shed 6 bases and J shed 6 bases, with 11 bases lying between them. CDR3 size: 11 residues.

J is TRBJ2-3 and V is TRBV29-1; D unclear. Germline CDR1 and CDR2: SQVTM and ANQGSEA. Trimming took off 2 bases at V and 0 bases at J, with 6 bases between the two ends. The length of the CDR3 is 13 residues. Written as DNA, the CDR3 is TGCAGCGTTGAACCACACAGCACAGATACGCAGTATTTT. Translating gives CSVEPHSTDTQYF.

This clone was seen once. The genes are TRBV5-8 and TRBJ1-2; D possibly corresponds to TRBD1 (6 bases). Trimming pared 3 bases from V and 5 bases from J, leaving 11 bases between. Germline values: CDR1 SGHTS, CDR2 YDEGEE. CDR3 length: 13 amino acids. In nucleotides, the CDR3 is TGTGCCAGCAGCTGGGGGCTAGATTATGGCTACACCTTC. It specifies CASSWGLDYGYTF.